This T cell receptor (beta chain) originates from a study of cytotoxic CD8 clonotypes in ibrutinib-treated CLL. Study outcomes and limitations: Baseline clonality, higher than in age-matched healthy donors, tracked circulating CD8+ T-cell counts. The clonality went up when patients responded to ibrutinib and dropped back toward baseline at progression. Sustained-remission patients were sampled at different times than progressing patients were.

Using immunoSEQ multiplex PCR, the repertoire was profiled, and TCRdb retains in-frame clones only, with some absent. The data show 250,000 to 350,000 clones, with approximately 76% seen just once and about 6% held by the top ten. Of note for this clone: Antigen: not known.

Cryopreserved PBMCs were the source of about 2 micrograms of genomic DNA, which went to TCR beta libraries. This clonotype was obtained from a human donor with chronic lymphocytic leukemia. The specimen was PBMCs, collected at disease progression, from a patient treated with ibrutinib.

Written as DNA, the CDR3 is TGTGCCAGCAGCTTGGAAGGGGACAGACCCTATGGCTACACCTTC. Translated, it gives CASSLEGDRPYGYTF. The chain has TRBV5-4 and TRBJ1-2, with 7 bases fitting TRBD1. The germline V gene has CDR1 SGHNT and CDR2 YYREEE (reference sequence). CDR3 length: 15 amino acids. Losses at the gene ends were 0 bases for V and 4 bases for J; bases not matched to a gene: 6. Based on the CDR3 plus reference TRBV5-4 and TRBJ1-2, the full variable domain is ETGVTQSPTHLIKTRGQQVTLRCSSQSGHNTVSWYQQALGQGPQFIFQYYREEENGRGNFPPRFSGLQFPNYSSELNVNALELDDSALYLCASSLEGDRPYGYTFGSGTRLTVV.